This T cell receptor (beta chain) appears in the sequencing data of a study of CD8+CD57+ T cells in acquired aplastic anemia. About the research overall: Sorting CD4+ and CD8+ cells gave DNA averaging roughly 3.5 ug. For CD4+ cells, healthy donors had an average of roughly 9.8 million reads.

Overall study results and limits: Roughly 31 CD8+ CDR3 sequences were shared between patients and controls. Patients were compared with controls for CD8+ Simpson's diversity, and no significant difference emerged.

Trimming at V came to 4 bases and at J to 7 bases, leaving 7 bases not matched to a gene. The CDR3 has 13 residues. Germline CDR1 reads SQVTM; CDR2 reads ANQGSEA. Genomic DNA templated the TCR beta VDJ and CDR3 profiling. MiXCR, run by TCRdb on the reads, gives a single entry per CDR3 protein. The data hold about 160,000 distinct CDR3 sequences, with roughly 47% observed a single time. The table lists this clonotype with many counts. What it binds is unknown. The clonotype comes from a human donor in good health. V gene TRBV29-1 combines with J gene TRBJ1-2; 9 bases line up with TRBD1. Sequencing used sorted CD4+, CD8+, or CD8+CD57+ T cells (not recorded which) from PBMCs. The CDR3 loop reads CSVAGTGFGGYTF. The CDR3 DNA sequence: TGCAGCGTTGCAGGGACAGGGTTTGGTGGCTACACCTTC. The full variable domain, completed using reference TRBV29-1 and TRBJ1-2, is SAVISQKPSRDICQRGTSLTIQCQVDSQVTMMFWYRQQPGQSLTLIATANQGSEATYESGFVIDKFPISRPNLTFSTLTVSNMSPEDSSIYLCSVAGTGFGGYTFGSGTRLTVV.